Presented here are 27 T cell receptor beta chains from one specimen sequenced in a study of memory B cells and T cells in multiple sclerosis listed by TCRdb under 2018. After stimulus-free culture of CFSE-labeled PBMCs, the autoproliferating (CFSEdim) and non-proliferating (CFSEhi) T cell fractions were sequenced separately. A total of about 5x10^7 CFSE-labeled PBMCs were cultured for less than 8 days without stimulus, and replicate wells were then pooled. The antigens these receptors bind are not known. Libraries were made using the immunoSEQ multiplex PCR assay. In its TCRdb copy, this immuneACCESS table keeps in-frame sequences only and misses some clones. Where compared with another copy, unresolved V genes explain less than half of these, and the others have no known cause. For this sample there are some 11,000 clones; almost 85% appear just once. In total, the top ten clones hold 2.5% to 3.5% of the sample.

The sequencing input was PBMCs from blood kept in culture. These receptors were taken from a human donor with multiple sclerosis.

The rearrangement uses TRBV7-9 and TRBJ1-5; D is unresolved. This CDR3 is 12 amino acids long. Germline CDR1 and CDR2: SEHNR and FQNEAQ (reference sequence). V lost 1 base and J lost 3, with 1 base in between. The CDR3 nucleotides read TGTGCCAGCAGCTTAGACAATCAGCCCCAGCATTTT. It is translated as CASSLDNQPQHF.

The rearrangement uses TRBV5-4 and TRBJ2-4, with D perhaps TRBD1 (5 bases). V was clipped by 1 base and J by 8 bases, with 10 bases between them. This CDR3 region has 13 residues. Germline V gene lookup returns CDR1 SGHNT and CDR2 YYREEE (reference sequence). The CDR3 DNA sequence: TGTGCCAGCAGCTTGAGGGGTTTGGACATTCAGTACTTC. Its protein is CASSLRGLDIQYF.

This clone was detected a few times. The chain uses TRBV6-1 and TRBJ2-7; D unresolved. V lost 0 bases and J 3 bases, leaving 0 bases between the germline ends. The CDR3 runs to 11 residues. Germline CDR1 reads MNHNS; CDR2 reads SASEGT. The CDR3: CASSEAYEQYF. In DNA form, the CDR3 reads TGTGCCAGCAGTGAAGCCTACGAGCAGTACTTC.

This rearrangement joins TRBV9 to TRBJ2-1; 12 bases map to TRBD2. This CDR3 contains 16 residues. Trimming removed 3 bases from V and 7 bases from J; junction bases left unmatched: 8. Germline loops: CDR1 SGDLS, CDR2 YYNGEE. The CDR3 here is CASSDQTSGSFNEQFF. The DNA of the CDR3 is TGTGCCAGCAGCGACCAGACTAGCGGGAGTTTTAATGAGCAGTTCTTC.

Written as DNA, the CDR3 is TGTGCCAGCAGTTTTTACTACGAGCAGTACTTC. Translating it yields CASSFYYEQYF. This rearrangement joins TRBV28 to TRBJ2-7; no reliable D call. The germline V and J ends were trimmed by 3 bases and 3 bases, with 3 bases remaining between them. CDR3 length equals 11 residues. Germline V gene lookup returns CDR1 MDHEN and CDR2 SYDVKM.

V is TRBV5-1 and J is TRBJ2-3; 7 bases fit TRBD2. The CDR3 is made up of 16 amino acids. V shed 4 bases and J 0 bases; nucleotides not matched to a gene: 8. Germline-derived CDR1 and CDR2 are SGHRS and YFSETQ. The CDR3 reads CASSPSAGRSTDTQYF. The CDR3 DNA is TGCGCCAGCAGCCCGTCAGCGGGACGGAGCACAGATACGCAGTATTTT.

V is TRBV7-3 and J is TRBJ1-1; D may be TRBD1 (5 bases). The germline V gene encodes CDR1 SGHTA and CDR2 FQGTGA. Trimming took 1 base from V and 0 from J, leaving 9 bases between them. This CDR3 region has 15 residues. CDR3 amino acids: CASSLMGTLNTEAFF. The CDR3 DNA is TGTGCCAGCAGCTTAATGGGGACCTTGAACACTGAAGCTTTCTTT.

The chain links TRBV5-1 to TRBJ2-7; D is unclear. This CDR3 is 15 amino acids long. Germline V gives CDR1 SGHRS, CDR2 YFSETQ. Trimming removed 0 bases from V and 4 bases from J, with 14 bases in between. For the CDR3, the DNA is TGCGCCAGCAGCTTGGTCTATGGGGTCGGGTACGAGCAGTACTTC. Translating gives CASSLVYGVGYEQYF.

The chain links TRBV5-1 to TRBJ2-3, with D possibly matching TRBD1 (6 bases). The CDR3 is 15 amino acids. V was cut by 1 base and J by 2 bases, with 11 bases left in between. Germline-derived CDR1 and CDR2 are SGHRS and YFSETQ. The CDR3 nucleotides read TGCGCCAGCAGCTTGAGGGGGACCTACACAGATACGCAGTATTTT. Its protein is CASSLRGTYTDTQYF.

The chain links TRBV9 to TRBJ1-1; D possibly corresponds to TRBD1 (6 bases). The CDR3 covers 15 residues. Trimming took off 4 bases at V and 1 base at J, with 14 bases between the two ends. The germline V gene encodes CDR1 SGDLS and CDR2 YYNGEE. The CDR3 DNA follows: TGTGCCAGCAGCCCATTCAGGGGCCAGAACACTGAAGCTTTCTTT. Its translation is CASSPFRGQNTEAFF.

Turning to this clone: It is unclear where the CDR3 begins or ends on the DNA, so no DNA is shown, and the CDR3 is as TCRdb lists it. The rearrangement links TRBV14 to TRBJ1-1. The CDR3 adds up to 15 amino acids, both ends counted. Germline CDR1 and CDR2: SGHDN and FVKESK. The CDR3: CASSQFGEGNTEAFF.

This chain joins TRBV27 and TRBJ1-6; no firm D call. Germline V gene sequence: CDR1 MNHEY, CDR2 SMNVEV (reference sequence). Deletions cut 8 bases from V and 6 bases from J, with 11 bases between. The CDR3 is made up of 13 amino acids. This chain's CDR3 is CASGSYLNSPLHF. The CDR3 bases are TGTGCCAGCGGCTCGTATCTTAATTCACCCCTCCACTTT.

V is TRBV25-1 and J is TRBJ1-2; D not resolved. The CDR3 covers 14 residues. Trimming pared 2 bases from V and 4 bases from J, leaving 11 bases between. In germline, CDR1 is MGHDK, CDR2 SYGVNS. CDR3 nucleotides: TGTGCCAGCAGTGAACCGGGCCGAGGCTATGGCTACACCTTC. It translates to CASSEPGRGYGYTF.

The sample holds a few counts of this clone. The V and J genes are TRBV7-6 and TRBJ2-7; TRBD1 is a possible D gene (6 bases). V lost 0 bases and J 2 bases, leaving 11 bases between the germline ends. CDR1 is SGHVS and CDR2 is FNYEAQ in the germline V gene. The CDR3 covers 15 residues. The chain's CDR3 is CASSLAGRGPYEQYF. CDR3 bases: TGTGCCAGCAGCTTAGCGGGCAGGGGCCCCTACGAGCAGTACTTC.

The rearrangement joins TRBV5-1 to TRBJ2-3; the D gene could be TRBD1 or TRBD2 (5 bases each). V was shortened by 1 base and J by 2 bases, with 11 bases between the two germline ends. The CDR3 is 15 residues long. From germline, CDR1 is SGHRS and CDR2 YFSETQ. CDR3 coding DNA: TGCGCCAGCAGCTTGCGGGGCCTCTACACAGATACGCAGTATTTT. Translating it yields CASSLRGLYTDTQYF.

This sequence joins TRBV6-5 and TRBJ2-7; no clear D gene. The CDR3 covers 13 residues. Germline-derived CDR1 and CDR2 are MNHEY and SVGAGI. Trimming removed 5 bases from V and 3 bases from J, with 11 bases in between. CDR3 sequence reads: CASSLQALYEQYF. CDR3 nucleotide sequence: TGTGCCAGCAGTCTCCAGGCTCTCTACGAGCAGTACTTC.

The chain recombines TRBV7-2 with TRBJ1-3; D ambiguous. Trimming cost V 1 base and J 0 bases, with 13 bases left between them. The CDR3 is made up of 17 amino acids. Germline CDR1 reads SGHTA; CDR2 reads FQGNSA. CDR3 nucleotides: TGTGCCAGCAGCTTAGTTGGACGGCAGCTCTCTGGAAACACCATATATTTT. It is translated as CASSLVGRQLSGNTIYF.

CDR3 in amino acids: CASTARRQNNQPQHF. The CDR3 DNA reads as TGTGCCAGCACCGCCCGAAGACAGAACAATCAGCCCCAGCATTTT. The chain couples TRBV6-4 to TRBJ1-5; tentatively, D is TRBD1 (5 bases). Germline V gives CDR1 MRHNA, CDR2 SNTAGT. Trimming removed 7 bases at V and 3 bases at J, with 16 bases between. The CDR3 spans 15 residues.

In DNA, the CDR3 is TGTGCCACCAGCAGAGGGGGACTCTCGGGTTGGACCTACAATGAGCAGTTCTTC. Translated: CATSRGGLSGWTYNEQFF. The genes are TRBV15 and TRBJ2-1, with D tentatively TRBD2 (6 bases). Germline CDR1 LNHNV, CDR2 YYDKDF (reference sequence). The V end lost 1 base, the J end lost 2 bases, and 18 bases lay between the germline ends. The CDR3 covers 18 residues.

The chain couples TRBV27 to TRBJ2-3, with D uncertain. Trimming removed 0 bases from V and 0 bases from J, with 7 bases in between. The CDR3 has 15 amino acids. Germline V gene sequence: CDR1 MNHEY, CDR2 SMNVEV (reference sequence). The CDR3 is CASSLSTWSTDTQYF. Here the CDR3 DNA reads TGTGCCAGCAGTTTATCTACCTGGAGCACAGATACGCAGTATTTT.

This chain joins TRBV15 and TRBJ1-2, with 8 bases aligning to TRBD1. The CDR3 has 14 amino acids. Germline-derived CDR1 and CDR2 are LNHNV and YYDKDF (reference sequence). Trimming took 2 bases from V and 6 from J; bases not matched to a gene: 5. The CDR3 sequence is CATSRPDRENGYTF. The DNA for the CDR3 is TGTGCCACCAGCAGACCGGACAGGGAAAATGGCTACACCTTC. Looking up the rest from reference TRBV15 and TRBJ1-2 gives the full variable domain: DAMVIQNPRYQVTQFGKPVTLSCSQTLNHNVMYWYQQKSSQAPKLLFHYYDKDFNNEADTPDNFQSRRPNTSFCFLDIRSPGLGDTAMYLCATSRPDRENGYTFGSGTRLTVV.

CDR3 DNA sequence: TGTGCCAGCAGCGACCTCTATGGCTACACCTTC. Translated, it gives CASSDLYGYTF. The rearrangement uses TRBV9 and TRBJ1-2; D is unresolved. The germline V gene encodes CDR1 SGDLS and CDR2 YYNGEE. Trimming cost V 3 bases and J 4 bases, with 4 bases left between them. CDR3 size: 11 residues.

This clone appeared a few times. The rearrangement links TRBV27 to TRBJ2-2; D remains ambiguous. The CDR3 loop spans 13 amino acids. Trimming took off 8 bases at V and 1 base at J, with 8 bases between the two ends. CDR1 is MNHEY, CDR2 SMNVEV, per germline (reference sequence). The DNA for the CDR3 is TGTGCCAGCTCCCCCCTGAACACCGGGGAGCTGTTTTTT. Its translation is CASSPLNTGELFF.

This clone was seen more than once but under ten times. The V gene is TRBV21-1, the J gene TRBJ1-5; the table's D call, TRBD1, has no DNA check behind it. TRBV21-1 is recorded as a pseudogene. The CDR3 contains 15 residues. The CDR3 DNA sequence: TGTGCCAGCAGCCGGTGGACAGGGGGCCAGAAGCCCCAGCATTTT. Residues: CASSRWTGGQKPQHF.

The chain carries TRBV6-1 and TRBJ1-2, with D possibly matching TRBD1 (6 bases). Germline assignment: CDR1 MNHNS and CDR2 SASEGT. This CDR3 has 14 amino acids. V was clipped by 5 bases and J by 8 bases, with 18 bases between them. In DNA form, the CDR3 reads TGTGCCAGCAGTCCCCCCCAAACAGGGTTGGGCTACACCTTC. As protein: CASSPPQTGLGYTF.

The J gene is TRBJ2-2, the V gene TRBV4-1, with D possibly being TRBD1 or TRBD2 (5 bases each). The CDR3 sequence is 15 residues long. Trimming removed 4 bases from V and 6 bases from J, with 15 bases in between. Looked up from germline, CDR1 is MGHRA and CDR2 is YSYEKL. CDR3 in DNA: TGCGCCAGCAGCCGAGGGGACGGAGGAGCCGGGGAGCTGTTTTTT. This encodes CASSRGDGGAGELFF.

In this sample, this clone turned up once. V and J are TRBV25-1 and TRBJ2-1; D uncertain. The CDR3 is made up of 13 amino acids. Germline CDR1 reads MGHDK; CDR2 reads SYGVNS. The V end was cut by 4 bases, the J end by 0 bases, with 4 bases between. The CDR3 sequence is CASSGSSYNEQFF. DNA of the CDR3: TGTGCCAGCAGTGGGTCCTCCTACAATGAGCAGTTCTTC.